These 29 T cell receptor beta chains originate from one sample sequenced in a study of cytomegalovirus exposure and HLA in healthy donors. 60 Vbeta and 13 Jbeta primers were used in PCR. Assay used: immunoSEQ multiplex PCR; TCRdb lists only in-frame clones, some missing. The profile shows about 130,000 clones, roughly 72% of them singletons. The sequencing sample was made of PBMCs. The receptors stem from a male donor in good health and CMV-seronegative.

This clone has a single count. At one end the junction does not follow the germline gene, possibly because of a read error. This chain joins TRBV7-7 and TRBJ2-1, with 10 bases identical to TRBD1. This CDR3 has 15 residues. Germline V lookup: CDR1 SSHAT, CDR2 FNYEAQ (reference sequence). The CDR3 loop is CASSLAGQGMTEQFF. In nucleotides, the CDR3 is TGTGCTAGCAGCTTAGCGGGACAGGGGATGACTGAGCAGTTCTTC.

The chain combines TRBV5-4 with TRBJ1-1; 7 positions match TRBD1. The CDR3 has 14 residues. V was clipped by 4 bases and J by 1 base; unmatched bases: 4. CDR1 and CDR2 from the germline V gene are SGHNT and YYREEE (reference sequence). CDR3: CASSLGQWNTEAFF. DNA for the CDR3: TGTGCCAGCAGCCTGGGACAGTGGAACACTGAAGCTTTCTTT.

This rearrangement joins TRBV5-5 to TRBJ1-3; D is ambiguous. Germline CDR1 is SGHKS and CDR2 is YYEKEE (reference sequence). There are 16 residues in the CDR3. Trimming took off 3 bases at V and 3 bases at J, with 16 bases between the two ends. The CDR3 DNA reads TGTGCCAGCAGCTCGCTCCCGCCCGGGATTGGAAACACCATATATTTT. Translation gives CASSSLPPGIGNTIYF. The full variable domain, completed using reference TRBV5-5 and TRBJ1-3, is DAGVTQSPTHLIKTRGQQVTLRCSPISGHKSVSWYQQVLGQGPQFIFQYYEKEERGRGNFPDRFSARQFPNYSSELNVNALLLGDSALYLCASSSLPPGIGNTIYFGEGSWLTVV.

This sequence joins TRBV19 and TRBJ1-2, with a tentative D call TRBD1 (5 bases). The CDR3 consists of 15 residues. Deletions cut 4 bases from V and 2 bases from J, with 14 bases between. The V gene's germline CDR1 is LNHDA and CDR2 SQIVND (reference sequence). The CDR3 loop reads CASSTASDTNYGYTF. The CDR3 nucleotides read TGTGCCAGTAGTACGGCCTCGGACACAAACTATGGCTACACCTTC.

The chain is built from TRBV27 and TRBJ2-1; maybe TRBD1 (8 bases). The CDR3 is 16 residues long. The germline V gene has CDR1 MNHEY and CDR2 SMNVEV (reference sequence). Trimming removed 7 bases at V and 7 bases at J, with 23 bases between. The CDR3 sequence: CASILNGQGGRNEQFF. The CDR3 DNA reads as TGTGCCAGCATCCTCAACGGACAGGGAGGGCGAAATGAGCAGTTCTTC.

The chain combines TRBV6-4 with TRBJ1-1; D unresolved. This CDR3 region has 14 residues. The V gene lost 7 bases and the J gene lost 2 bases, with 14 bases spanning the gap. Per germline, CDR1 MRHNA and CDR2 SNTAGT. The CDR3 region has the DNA TGTGCCAGCAAAGCCGATTTCCTAAACACTGAAGCTTTCTTT. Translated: CASKADFLNTEAFF.

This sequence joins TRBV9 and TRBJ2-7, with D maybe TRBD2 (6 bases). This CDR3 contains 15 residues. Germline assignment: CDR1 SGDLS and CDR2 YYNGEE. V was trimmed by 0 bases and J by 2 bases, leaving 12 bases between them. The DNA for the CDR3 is TGTGCCAGCAGCGTAGGGCGGGGTGGAACCTACGAGCAGTACTTC. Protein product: CASSVGRGGTYEQYF.

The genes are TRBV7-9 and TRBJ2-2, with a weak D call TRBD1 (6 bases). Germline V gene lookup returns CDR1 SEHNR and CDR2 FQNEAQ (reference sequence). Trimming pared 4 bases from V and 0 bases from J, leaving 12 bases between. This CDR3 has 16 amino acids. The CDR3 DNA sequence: TGTGCCAGCAGCTCCCAGGACAGTTCGAACACCGGGGAGCTGTTTTTT. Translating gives CASSSQDSSNTGELFF.

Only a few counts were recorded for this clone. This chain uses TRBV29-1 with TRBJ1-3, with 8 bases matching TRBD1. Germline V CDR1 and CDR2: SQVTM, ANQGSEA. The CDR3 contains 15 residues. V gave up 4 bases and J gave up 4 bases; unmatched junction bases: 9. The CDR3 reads CSVARTGNQGNTIYF. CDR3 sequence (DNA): TGCAGCGTTGCGCGGACAGGGAATCAAGGAAACACCATATATTTT.

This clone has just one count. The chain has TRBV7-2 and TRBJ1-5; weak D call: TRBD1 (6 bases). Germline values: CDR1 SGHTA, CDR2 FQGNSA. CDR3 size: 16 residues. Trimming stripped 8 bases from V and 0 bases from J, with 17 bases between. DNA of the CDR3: TGTGCCAGCCAGCTTATAGGGGGAAATAGCAATCAGCCCCAGCATTTT. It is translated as CASQLIGGNSNQPQHF.

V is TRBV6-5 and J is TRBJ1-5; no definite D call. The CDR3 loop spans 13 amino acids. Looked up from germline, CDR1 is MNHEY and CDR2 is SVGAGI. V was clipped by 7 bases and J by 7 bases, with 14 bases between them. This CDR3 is CASTQSGWQPQHF. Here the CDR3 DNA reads TGTGCCAGCACTCAGTCGGGGTGGCAGCCCCAGCATTTT.

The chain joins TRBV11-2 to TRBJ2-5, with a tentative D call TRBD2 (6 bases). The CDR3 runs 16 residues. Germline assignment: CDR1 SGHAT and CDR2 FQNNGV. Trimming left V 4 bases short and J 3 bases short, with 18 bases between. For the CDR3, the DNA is TGTGCCAGCAGCTCTAGCCGGGACTCTAGGGAAGAGACCCAGTACTTC. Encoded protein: CASSSSRDSREETQYF.

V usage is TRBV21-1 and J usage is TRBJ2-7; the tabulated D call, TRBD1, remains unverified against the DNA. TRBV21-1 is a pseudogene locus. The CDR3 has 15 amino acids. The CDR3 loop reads CASSKGQPNSYEQYF. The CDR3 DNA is TGTGCCAGCAGCAAAGGGCAACCGAACTCCTACGAGCAGTACTTC.

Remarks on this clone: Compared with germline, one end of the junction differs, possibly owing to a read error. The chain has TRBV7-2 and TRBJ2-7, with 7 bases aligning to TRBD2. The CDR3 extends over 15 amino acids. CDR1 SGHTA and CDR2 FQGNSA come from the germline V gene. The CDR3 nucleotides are TGTGCCAGCAGCCCCGGGACTATCCCCTCCCACGAGCAGTACTTC. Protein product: CASSPGTIPSHEQYF.

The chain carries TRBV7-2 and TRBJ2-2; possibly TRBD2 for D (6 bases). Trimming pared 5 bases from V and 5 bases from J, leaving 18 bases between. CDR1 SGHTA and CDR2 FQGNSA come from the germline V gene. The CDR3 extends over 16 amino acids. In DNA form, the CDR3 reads TGTGCCAGCAGCGAACTAGCACCAGGTCAGACCGGGGAGCTGTTTTTT. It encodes CASSELAPGQTGELFF.

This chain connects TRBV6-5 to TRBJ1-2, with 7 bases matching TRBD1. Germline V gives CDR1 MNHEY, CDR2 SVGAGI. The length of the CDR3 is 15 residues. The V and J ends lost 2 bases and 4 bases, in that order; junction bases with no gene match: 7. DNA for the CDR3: TGTGCCAGCAGTTACCCTACAGCAGGGGGCTATGGCTACACCTTC. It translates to CASSYPTAGGYGYTF.

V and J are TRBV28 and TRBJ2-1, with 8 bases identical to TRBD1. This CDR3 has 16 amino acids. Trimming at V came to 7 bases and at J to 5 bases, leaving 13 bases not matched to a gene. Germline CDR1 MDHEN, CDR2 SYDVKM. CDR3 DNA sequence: TGTGCCAGCACCCCGCTCAGGGACAGGTTTAACAATGAGCAGTTCTTC. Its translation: CASTPLRDRFNNEQFF.

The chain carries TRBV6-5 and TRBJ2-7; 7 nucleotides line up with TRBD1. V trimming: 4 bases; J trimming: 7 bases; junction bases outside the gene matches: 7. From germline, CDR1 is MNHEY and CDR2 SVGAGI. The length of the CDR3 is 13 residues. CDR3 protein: CASSLRGRGEQYF. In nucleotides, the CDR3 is TGTGCCAGCAGTTTAAGGGGGCGCGGGGAGCAGTACTTC.

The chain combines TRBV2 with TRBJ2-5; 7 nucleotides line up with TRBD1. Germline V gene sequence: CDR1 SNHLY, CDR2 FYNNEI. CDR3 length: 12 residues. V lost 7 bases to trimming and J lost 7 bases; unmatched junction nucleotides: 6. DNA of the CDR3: TGTGCCAGCATAAGACAGGGTCTGACCCAGTACTTC. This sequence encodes CASIRQGLTQYF. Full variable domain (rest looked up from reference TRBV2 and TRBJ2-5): EPEVTQTPSHQVTQMGQEVILRCVPISNHLYFYWYRQILGQKVEFLVSFYNNEISEKSEIFDDQFSVERPDGSNFTLKIRSTKLEDSAMYFCASIRQGLTQYFGPGTRLLVL.

DNA of the CDR3: TGTGCCAGCAGTTTAGATCGTGGGACTAGCGGGGGTATGGGGAATACGCAGTATTTT. Translating it yields CASSLDRGTSGGMGNTQYF. This chain links TRBV27 with TRBJ2-3; 14 bases line up with TRBD2. The CDR3 runs 19 residues. In germline, CDR1 is MNHEY, CDR2 SMNVEV (reference sequence). Trimming removed 2 bases from V and 7 bases from J; junction bases left unmatched: 14.

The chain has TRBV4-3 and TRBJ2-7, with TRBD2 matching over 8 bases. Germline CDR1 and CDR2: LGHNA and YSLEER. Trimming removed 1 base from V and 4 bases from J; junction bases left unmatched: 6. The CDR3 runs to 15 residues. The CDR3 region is CASSQGSGSVYEQYF. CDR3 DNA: TGCGCCAGCAGCCAAGGAAGCGGGAGTGTATACGAGCAGTACTTC.

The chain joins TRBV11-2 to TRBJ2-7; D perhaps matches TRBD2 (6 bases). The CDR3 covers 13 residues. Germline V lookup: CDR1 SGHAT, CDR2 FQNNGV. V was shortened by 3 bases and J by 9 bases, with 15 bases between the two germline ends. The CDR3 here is CASSLAGLRVQYF. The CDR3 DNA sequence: TGTGCCAGCAGCTTGGCAGGACTACGGGTGCAGTACTTC.

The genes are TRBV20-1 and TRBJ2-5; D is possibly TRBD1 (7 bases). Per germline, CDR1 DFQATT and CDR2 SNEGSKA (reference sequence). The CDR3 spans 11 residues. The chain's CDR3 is CTGGTQETQYF. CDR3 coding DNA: TGCACAGGGGGGACTCAAGAGACCCAGTACTTC.

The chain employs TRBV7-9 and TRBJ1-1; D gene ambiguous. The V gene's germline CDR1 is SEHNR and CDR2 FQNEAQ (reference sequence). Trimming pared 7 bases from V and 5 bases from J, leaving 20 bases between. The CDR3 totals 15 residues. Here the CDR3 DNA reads TGTGCCAGCACCAAGATGGAGGCCCGCGGGACTGAAGCTTTCTTT. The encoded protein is CASTKMEARGTEAFF.

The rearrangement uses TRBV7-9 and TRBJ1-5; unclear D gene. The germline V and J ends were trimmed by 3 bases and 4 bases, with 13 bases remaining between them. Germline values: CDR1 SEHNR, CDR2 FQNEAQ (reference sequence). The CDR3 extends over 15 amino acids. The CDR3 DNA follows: TGTGCCAGCAGCTTGTCCTCCTCGGGGAATCAGCCCCAGCATTTT. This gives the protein CASSLSSSGNQPQHF.

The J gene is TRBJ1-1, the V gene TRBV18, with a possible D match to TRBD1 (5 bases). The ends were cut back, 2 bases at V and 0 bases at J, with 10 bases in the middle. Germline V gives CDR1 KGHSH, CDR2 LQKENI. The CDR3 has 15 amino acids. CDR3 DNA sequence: TGTGCCAGCTCACCATGGACACCTATGAACACTGAAGCTTTCTTT. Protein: CASSPWTPMNTEAFF.

The CDR3 spells CASSFQTSGFGIQYF. The CDR3 DNA follows: TGCGCCAGCAGCTTCCAGACTAGCGGGTTTGGCATTCAGTACTTC. The J gene is TRBJ2-4, the V gene TRBV4-1; 10 nucleotides agree with TRBD2. Germline CDR1 reads MGHRA; CDR2 reads YSYEKL. Germline trimming cut 5 bases from V and 9 bases from J; bases unmatched to any gene: 10. There are 15 residues in the CDR3.

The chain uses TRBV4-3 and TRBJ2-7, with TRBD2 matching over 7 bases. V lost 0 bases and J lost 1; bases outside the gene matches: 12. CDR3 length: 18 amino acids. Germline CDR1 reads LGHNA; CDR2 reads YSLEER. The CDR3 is CASSQEALGPAGSYEQYF. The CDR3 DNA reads TGCGCCAGCAGCCAAGAGGCCCTTGGCCCAGCGGGGTCCTACGAGCAGTACTTC.

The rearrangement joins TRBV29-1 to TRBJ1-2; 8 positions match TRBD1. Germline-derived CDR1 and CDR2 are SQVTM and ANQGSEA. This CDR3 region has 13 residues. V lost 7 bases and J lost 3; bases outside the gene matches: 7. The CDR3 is CSASTGEDYGYTF. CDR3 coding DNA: TGCAGCGCCTCGACAGGGGAAGACTATGGCTACACCTTC.